This T cell receptor beta chain stems from a study of T cell changes during pregnancy in multiple sclerosis. Points on this clone: The sample contains more than one DNA sequence encoding this CDR3.

The CDR3 extends over 11 amino acids. V was clipped by 3 bases and J by 5 bases; unmatched bases: 0. Germline CDR1 and CDR2: SQVTM and ANQGSEA. The assay was immunoSEQ multiplex PCR, and TCRdb's table has in-frame clones only and misses some. The sample consists of around 62,000 clones, about 90% of them appearing once. Here the sequenced sample was CD4+ T cells from peripheral blood mononuclear cells, taken in the first trimester of pregnancy. The sequence derives from a female donor with multiple sclerosis, enrolled in a pregnancy study. The chain joins TRBV29-1 to TRBJ2-5; 7 nucleotides align to TRBD2. CDR3 amino acids: CSVEGGETQYF. CDR3 nucleotides: TGCAGCGTTGAGGGGGGGGAGACCCAGTACTTC. Variable domain in full (rest from reference TRBV29-1 and TRBJ2-5): SAVISQKPSRDICQRGTSLTIQCQVDSQVTMMFWYRQQPGQSLTLIATANQGSEATYESGFVIDKFPISRPNLTFSTLTVSNMSPEDSSIYLCSVEGGETQYFGPGTRLLVL.